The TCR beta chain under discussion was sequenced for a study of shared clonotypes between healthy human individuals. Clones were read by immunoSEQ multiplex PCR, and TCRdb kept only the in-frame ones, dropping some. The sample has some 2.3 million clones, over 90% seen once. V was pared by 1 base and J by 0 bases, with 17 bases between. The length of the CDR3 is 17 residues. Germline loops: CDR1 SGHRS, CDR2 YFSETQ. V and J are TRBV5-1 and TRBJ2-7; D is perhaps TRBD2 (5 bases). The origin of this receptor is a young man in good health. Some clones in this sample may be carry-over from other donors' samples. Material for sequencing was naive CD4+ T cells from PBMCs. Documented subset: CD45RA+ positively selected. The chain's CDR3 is CASSLPFGAELSYEQYF. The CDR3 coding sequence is TGCGCCAGCAGCTTGCCTTTCGGAGCGGAACTCTCCTACGAGCAGTACTTC.